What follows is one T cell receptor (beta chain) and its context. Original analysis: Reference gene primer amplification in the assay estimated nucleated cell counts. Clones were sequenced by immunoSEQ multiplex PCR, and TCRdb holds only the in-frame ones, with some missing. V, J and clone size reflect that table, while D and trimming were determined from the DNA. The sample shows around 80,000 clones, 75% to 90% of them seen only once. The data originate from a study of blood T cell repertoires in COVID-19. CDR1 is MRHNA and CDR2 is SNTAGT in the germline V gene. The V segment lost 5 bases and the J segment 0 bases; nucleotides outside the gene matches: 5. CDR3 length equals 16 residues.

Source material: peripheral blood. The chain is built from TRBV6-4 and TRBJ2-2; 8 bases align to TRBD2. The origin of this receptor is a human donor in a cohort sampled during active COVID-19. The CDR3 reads CASSFTSGSNTGELFF. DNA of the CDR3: TGTGCCAGCAGTTTTACTAGCGGATCGAACACCGGGGAGCTGTTTTTT.